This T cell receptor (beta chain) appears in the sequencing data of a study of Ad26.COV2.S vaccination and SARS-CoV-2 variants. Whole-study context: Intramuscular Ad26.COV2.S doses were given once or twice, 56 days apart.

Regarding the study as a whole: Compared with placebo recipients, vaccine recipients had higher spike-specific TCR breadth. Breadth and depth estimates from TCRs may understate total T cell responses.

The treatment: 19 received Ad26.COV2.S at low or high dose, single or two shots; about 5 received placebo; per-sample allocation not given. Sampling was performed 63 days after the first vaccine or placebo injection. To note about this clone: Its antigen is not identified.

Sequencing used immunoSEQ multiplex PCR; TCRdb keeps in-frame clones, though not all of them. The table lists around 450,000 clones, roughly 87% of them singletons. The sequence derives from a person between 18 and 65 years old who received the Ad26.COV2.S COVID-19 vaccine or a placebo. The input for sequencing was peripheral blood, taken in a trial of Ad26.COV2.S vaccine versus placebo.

The CDR3: CASGATKQGRYEQYF. As DNA, the CDR3 is TGTGCCAGCGGGGCGACGAAGCAGGGACGGTACGAGCAGTACTTC. This chain connects TRBV14 to TRBJ2-7; D may be TRBD1 or TRBD2 (5 bases each). Germline lookup yields CDR1 SGHDN and CDR2 FVKESK. This CDR3 is built from 15 residues. Trimming took 8 bases from V and 4 from J, leaving 21 bases between them. The full variable domain, with the rest looked up from reference TRBV14 and TRBJ2-7, is EAGVTQFPSHSVIEKGQTVTLRCDPISGHDNLYWYRRVMGKEIKFLLHFVKESKQDESGMPNNRFLAERTGGTYSTLKVQPAELEDSGVYFCASGATKQGRYEQYFGPGTRLTVT.